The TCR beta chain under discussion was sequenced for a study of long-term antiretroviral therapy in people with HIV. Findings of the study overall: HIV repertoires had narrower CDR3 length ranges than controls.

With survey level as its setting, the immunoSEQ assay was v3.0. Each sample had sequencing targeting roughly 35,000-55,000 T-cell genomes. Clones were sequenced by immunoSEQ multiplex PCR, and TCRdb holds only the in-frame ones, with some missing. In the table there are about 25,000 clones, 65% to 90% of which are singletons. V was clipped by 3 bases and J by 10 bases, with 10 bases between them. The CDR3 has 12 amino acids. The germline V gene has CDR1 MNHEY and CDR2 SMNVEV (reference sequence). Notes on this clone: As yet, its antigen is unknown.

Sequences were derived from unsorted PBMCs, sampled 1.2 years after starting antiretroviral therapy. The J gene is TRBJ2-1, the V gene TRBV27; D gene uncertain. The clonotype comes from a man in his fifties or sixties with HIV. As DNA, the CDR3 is TGTGCCAGCAGTTTGATCGGTTGGGAGCAGTTCTTC. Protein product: CASSLIGWEQFF.